This T cell receptor beta chain was found in a study of blood T cell repertoires in COVID-19. Study-level information: Acute and convalescent COVID-19 specimens originated in the United States, Italy and Spain. PBMCs, B-cell-depleted T cells, or T cells provided the cDNA or gDNA that made up the material.

Methods used by the authors: Amplification from reference gene primers served as the basis for estimated nucleated cell counts. The data were produced by immunoSEQ multiplex PCR, yet TCRdb's version contains in-frame clones alone and is incomplete. The V and J calls and the clone size are those of that table, but D and trimming were determined from the DNA. Here the sample spans 100,000 to 150,000 clones, approximately 80% being singletons. Germline V CDR1 and CDR2: SGHKS, YYEKEE (reference sequence). J lost 0 bases, V lost 0 bases, and 5 bases had no gene match. The CDR3 runs 16 residues. The rearrangement uses TRBV5-5 and TRBJ1-1; TRBD1 matches at 7 bases. This receptor was identified in a woman aged 55 to 70 with acute or convalescent COVID-19. Sequencing was done on a sample of peripheral blood. The CDR3 DNA sequence: TGTGCCAGCAGCTTGGTGACAGGGCGTATGAACACTGAAGCTTTCTTT. It codes for CASSLVTGRMNTEAFF.